The present entry profiles one T cell receptor beta chain with its context. The data belong to a study of Ad26.COV2.S vaccination and SARS-CoV-2 variants. Turning to the study itself: A COV1001 Ad26.COV2.S trial-arm participant provided the sample. Once, or twice with 56 days between doses, Ad26.COV2.S was given intramuscularly.

Treatment: about 20 received Ad26.COV2.S at low or high dose, single or two shots; about 5 received placebo; per-sample allocation not given. On day 63 after the first injection, vaccine and placebo recipients gave samples. Boston hosted the donor, who was an adult aged 18-55 years. The CDR3 loop spans 14 amino acids. V gave up 5 bases and J gave up 2 bases; unmatched junction bases: 6. Germline V gene lookup returns CDR1 SGHDT and CDR2 YYEEEE. Clones were sequenced by immunoSEQ multiplex PCR, and TCRdb holds only the in-frame ones, with some missing. The table has approximately 480,000 clones, roughly 87% seen once.

The chain has TRBV5-6 and TRBJ2-7, with 8 nucleotides matching TRBD2. The TCR sequence derives from a person aged 18 to 59 who received the Ad26.COV2.S COVID-19 vaccine or a placebo. The sample in question was peripheral blood, obtained in a trial of Ad26.COV2.S vaccine versus placebo. CDR3 protein: CASRTGGGPYEQYF. As DNA, the CDR3 is TGTGCCAGCAGGACCGGCGGGGGGCCCTACGAGCAGTACTTC.